This T cell receptor beta chain is drawn from a study of cytomegalovirus exposure and HLA in healthy donors. Study-level findings and limits: Rare sequences made up most TCRs, while some public TCRs were found in many donors. A link between a missense DCLRE1C variant and TCR beta V- and J-gene trimming emerged from a later analysis.

V was pared by 2 bases and J by 4 bases, with 3 bases of the junction left unmatched. Germline V gene lookup returns CDR1 KGHSH and CDR2 LQKENI. The CDR3 spans 15 residues. Concerning this clone itself: Its antigen is not known.

The PCR used 60 Vbeta and 13 Jbeta primers. Profiling relied on immunoSEQ multiplex PCR, and the TCRdb table lists in-frame clones only, not all of them. This table has 200,000 to 250,000 clones, over 80% appearing once. The chain employs TRBV18 and TRBJ2-2; the match to TRBD2 covers 8 bases. This clonotype was sampled from a boy younger than 10 in good health and CMV-seronegative. Sequenced sample: PBMCs. This CDR3 reads CASSPSGGPTGELFF. Written as DNA, the CDR3 is TGTGCCAGCTCACCATCGGGAGGGCCCACCGGGGAGCTGTTTTTT.